What follows is one T cell receptor (beta chain) and its context. Its antigen is not identified. This sample was taken from a study of T cell responses to AZD1222 COVID-19 vaccine. The overall study: Second doses at about 4 or about 12 weeks were pooled. Study-wide points: Spike-specific TCR breadth and depth went up after people got two AZD1222 doses. Most donors were white British, females outnumbered males, and clonal diversity was possibly underestimated. No day 14 peak samples; only post-peak repertoires were characterized.

The V gene lost 8 bases and the J gene lost 3 bases, with 20 bases spanning the gap. Germline CDR1 and CDR2: MDHEN and SYDVKM. The CDR3 is 16 amino acids. The repertoire was sequenced with immunoSEQ multiplex PCR; TCRdb's copy has only in-frame clones and lacks some. Counted here are some 87,000 clones, approximately 90% occurring once; the ten biggest clones make up 30% to 40%. The TCR originated in an adult in good health. The gene calls are TRBV28 and TRBJ2-1; D might be TRBD2 (6 bases). Sequenced material: peripheral blood, taken on day 0 of AZD1222 vaccination. Here the CDR3 DNA reads TGTGCCAGCGGCACCTTCGGCGGGAAATTCTACAATGAGCAGTTCTTC. This sequence encodes CASGTFGGKFYNEQFF.